This T cell receptor beta chain was recorded in a study of T cell responses to AZD1222 COVID-19 vaccine. Clones were read by immunoSEQ multiplex PCR, and TCRdb kept only the in-frame ones, dropping some. The sample lists 120,000 to 150,000 clones, roughly 86% occurring once. Study-wide points: Of the AZD1222 recipients, only five to seven were seropositive at baseline. Clonal diversity was possibly underestimated; the donors were predominantly white British and more often female. The repertoires were collected only after the peak T cell response. Spike-spanning, vaccine-associated CD4 TCRs were dominant at 160-218 and 743-854.

Germline lookup yields CDR1 SGHRS and CDR2 YFSETQ. The length of the CDR3 is 15 residues. The ends lost 0 bases at V and 2 bases at J; junction bases unmatched: 1. Remarks on this clone: Its antigen is currently unknown.

This TCR was recovered from an adult who received the MenACWY meningococcal vaccine as a control. The V gene is TRBV5-1, the J gene TRBJ1-5; TRBD1 agrees at 8 bases. Sequenced material: peripheral blood, taken 28 days after the second dose of the MenACWY control vaccine. This CDR3 is CASSLGGQGNQPQHF. CDR3 in DNA: TGCGCCAGCAGCTTGGGGGGACAGGGCAATCAGCCCCAGCATTTT.